The source of this T cell receptor beta chain is a study of T cells expressing NK-cell markers. General study results and limits: The HCMV specificity of the expanded NKG2C+ T cell clones stayed unresolved.

Reprocessing the 5' RACE reads, TCRdb reports a single entry for every CDR3 protein and omits DNA. Its table lists some 150,000 distinct CDR3 sequences. The length of the CDR3 is 17 residues. With regard to this clonotype: Its antigen is undetermined.

The source of this sequence is a man between 18 and 29 years old in good health. Material for sequencing was blood T cells: a sorted CD56 or NKG2C T cell subset, CD4+ or CD8+ T cells, or bulk PBMC T cells (not recorded which). V usage is TRBV12-3 or TRBV12-4 and J usage is TRBJ2-2; with no DNA, the TCRdb D assignment of TRBD2 cannot be verified. CDR3 sequence reads: CASSPPGVGFGTGELFF.